Presented here are 28 T cell receptor beta chains from one specimen sequenced in a study of cytomegalovirus exposure and HLA in healthy donors. Some clones are missing from TCRdb's copy, which holds only in-frame ones; the method was immunoSEQ multiplex PCR. The sample shows 110,000 to 150,000 clones, approximately 90% of them seen only once. Source material: PBMCs. These receptors came from a man younger than 35 in good health and CMV-seronegative.

This chain links TRBV10-1 with TRBJ2-3; 8 nucleotides line up with TRBD2. The CDR3 length is 14 residues. J lost 2 bases, V lost 5 bases, and 3 bases had no gene match. Germline V gene lookup returns CDR1 WNHNN and CDR2 SYGVQD (reference sequence). DNA of the CDR3: TGCGCCAGCAGTCCGGGGGGGGCCACAGATACGCAGTATTTT. As protein: CASSPGGATDTQYF.

This rearrangement joins TRBV7-2 to TRBJ2-1, with TRBD2 matching over 7 bases. From germline, CDR1 is SGHTA and CDR2 FQGNSA. V shed 3 bases, J shed 9 bases, and the junction held 2 bases outside the gene matches. CDR3 size: 12 residues. The CDR3 nucleotides read TGTGCCAGCAGCTTTGGGGGGGTTGAGCAGTTCTTC. Amino acids: CASSFGGVEQFF. Variable domain in full (rest from reference TRBV7-2 and TRBJ2-1): GAGVSQSPSNKVTEKGKDVELRCDPISGHTALYWYRQSLGQGLEFLIYFQGNSAPDKSGLPSDRFSAERTGGSVSTLTIQRTQQEDSAVYLCASSFGGVEQFFGPGTRLTVL.

The chain recombines TRBV7-9 with TRBJ1-2, with 7 nucleotides matching TRBD1. With 5 bases clipped from V and 4 bases from J, the junction kept 4 bases outside the gene matches. Germline-derived CDR1 and CDR2 are SEHNR and FQNEAQ (reference sequence). The CDR3 totals 13 residues. CDR3 nucleotide sequence: TGTGCCAGCAGCCTAGGACAGGTCTATGGCTACACCTTC. As protein: CASSLGQVYGYTF.

This clone was counted a single time. The V and J genes are TRBV10-2 and TRBJ1-1, with 11 nucleotides matching TRBD1. Germline values: CDR1 WSHSY, CDR2 SAAADI. The V gene end was trimmed by 6 bases and the J gene end by 1 base; junction bases not matched to a gene: 4. This CDR3 spans 15 amino acids. The CDR3 nucleotides are TGCGCCAGCAGGGGGACAGGGGGGGCGAACACTGAAGCTTTCTTT. It specifies CASRGTGGANTEAFF.

The gene calls are TRBV13 and TRBJ2-5; TRBD2 matches at 11 bases. The CDR3 is made up of 16 amino acids. From germline, CDR1 is PRHDT and CDR2 FYEKMQ (reference sequence). Trimming at V came to 1 base and at J to 2 bases, leaving 3 bases not matched to a gene. The DNA for the CDR3 is TGTGCCAGCAGCTTAGTAGCTAGCGGGGGGCAAGAGACCCAGTACTTC. It specifies CASSLVASGGQETQYF.

This sequence joins TRBV11-3 and TRBJ2-7, with 10 bases matching TRBD1. V shed 2 bases, J shed 3 bases, and the junction held 10 bases outside the gene matches. Germline V gene lookup returns CDR1 SGHNT and CDR2 YENEEA. The CDR3 loop spans 17 amino acids. CDR3 sequence (DNA): TGTGCCAGCAGCTTACGGGCGGGGGACAGGGGATTCTACGAGCAGTACGTC. It is translated as CASSLRAGDRGFYEQYV.

The CDR3 region is CASGLGGGLSSYNEQFF. The CDR3 DNA follows: TGTGCTAGTGGTTTGGGTGGGGGGTTGAGCTCCTACAATGAGCAGTTCTTC. The chain is built from TRBV12-5 and TRBJ2-1; perhaps TRBD2 as D (6 bases). The germline V gene has CDR1 LGHNT and CDR2 FRNRAP. CDR3 length equals 17 residues. The V end was cut by 1 base, the J end by 0 bases, with 13 bases between.

CDR3 DNA: TGTGCCAGCAGTGAAGCAACGGACATAGGCGAAGCTTTCTTT. The encoded protein is CASSEATDIGEAFF. V is TRBV6-1 and J is TRBJ1-1; weak D call: TRBD1 (5 bases). CDR1 and CDR2 from the germline V gene are MNHNS and SASEGT. Trimming removed 0 bases from V and 8 bases from J, with 13 bases in between. This CDR3 is built from 14 residues.

This chain uses TRBV6-1 with TRBJ1-1; no definite D call. CDR1 is MNHNS, CDR2 SASEGT, per germline. The CDR3 covers 13 residues. V shed 1 base and J shed 3 bases, with 6 bases lying between them. Here the CDR3 reads CASSEVEDTEAFF. As DNA, the CDR3 is TGTGCCAGCAGTGAAGTCGAGGACACTGAAGCTTTCTTT.

This chain joins TRBV18 and TRBJ1-5, with 7 bases identical to TRBD1. This CDR3 is built from 16 residues. V shed 4 bases, J shed 7 bases, and the junction held 13 bases outside the gene matches. Germline V gene data show CDR1 as KGHSH and CDR2 as LQKENI. The CDR3 reads CASSLNSGTEGQPQHF. CDR3 coding DNA: TGTGCCAGCTCACTAAACTCCGGGACAGAGGGACAGCCCCAGCATTTT. The entire variable domain, with the rest obtained from reference TRBV18 and TRBJ1-5, is as follows: NAGVMQNPRHLVRRRGQEARLRCSPMKGHSHVYWYRQLPEEGLKFMVYLQKENIIDESGMPKERFSAEFPKEGPSILRIQQVVRGDSAAYFCASSLNSGTEGQPQHFGDGTRLSIL.

This rearrangement joins TRBV6-5 to TRBJ2-7; 7 bases match TRBD1. Looked up from germline, CDR1 is MNHEY and CDR2 is SVGAGI. The CDR3 is 14 residues long. Losses at the gene ends were 6 bases for V and 8 bases for J; bases not matched to a gene: 13. The CDR3 spells CASSVGDSRTQQYF. DNA of the CDR3: TGTGCCAGCAGCGTTGGGGACAGCCGTACCCAGCAGTACTTC.

V gene TRBV5-6 combines with J gene TRBJ2-7; TRBD1 might be the D (6 bases). The CDR3 is 14 amino acids. The V end lost 2 bases, the J end lost 3 bases, and 12 bases lay between the germline ends. The germline CDR1 and CDR2 sequences are SGHDT and YYEEEE. Here the CDR3 reads CASSLGQSFYEQYF. The CDR3 nucleotides are TGTGCCAGCAGCTTAGGACAGAGCTTCTACGAGCAGTACTTC.

The chain has TRBV5-6 and TRBJ1-4, with a possible D match to TRBD1 (6 bases). CDR3 length equals 14 residues. V was cut by 0 bases and J by 4 bases, with 7 bases left in between. CDR1 and CDR2 from the germline V gene are SGHDT and YYEEEE. The CDR3 sequence: CASSLGQVNEKLFF. CDR3 DNA sequence: TGTGCCAGCAGCTTGGGACAGGTTAATGAAAAACTGTTTTTT.

V is TRBV7-3 and J is TRBJ2-5, with TRBD2 as a possible D gene (7 bases). Trimming took 5 bases from V and 5 from J, leaving 21 bases between them. The CDR3 is 16 amino acids. CDR1 is SGHTA and CDR2 is FQGTGA in the germline V gene. CDR3 nucleotide sequence: TGTGCCAGCAGCCCCCACGGGGGGCGTTTTAGGGAGACCCAGTACTTC. Protein sequence: CASSPHGGRFRETQYF. Full variable domain (remainder filled in from reference TRBV7-3 and TRBJ2-5): GAGVSQTPSNKVTEKGKYVELRCDPISGHTALYWYRQSLGQGPEFLIYFQGTGAADDSGLPNDRFFAVRPEGSVSTLKIQRTERGDSAVYLCASSPHGGRFRETQYFGPGTRLLVL.

The chain employs TRBV6-5 and TRBJ2-3; TRBD2 aligns across 11 bases. CDR3 length: 15 amino acids. Trimming at V came to 8 bases and at J to 5 bases, leaving 9 bases not matched to a gene. The germline CDR1 and CDR2 sequences are MNHEY and SVGAGI. CDR3 DNA sequence: TGTGCCAGCCGGGAGGAACTAGCGGGAGTAGATACGCAGTATTTT. This gives the protein CASREELAGVDTQYF.

This sequence joins TRBV30 and TRBJ1-2; D perhaps matches TRBD1 (5 bases). This CDR3 spans 13 amino acids. Germline V gives CDR1 GTSNPN, CDR2 SVGIG (reference sequence). Trimming stripped 4 bases from V and 2 bases from J, with 11 bases between. CDR3 sequence (DNA): TGTGCCTGGATGAAGGGGCAGAACTATGGCTACACCTTC. Protein: CAWMKGQNYGYTF.

The chain couples TRBV4-1 to TRBJ2-1, with D perhaps TRBD2 (5 bases). Looked up from germline, CDR1 is MGHRA and CDR2 is YSYEKL. This CDR3 spans 15 amino acids. V lost 1 base, J lost 9 bases, and 16 bases lay in between. CDR3 protein: CASSQGIGRRGEQFF. The CDR3 DNA reads TGCGCCAGCAGCCAAGGAATCGGACGTCGGGGTGAGCAGTTCTTC.

The V and J genes are TRBV5-5 and TRBJ2-7; 12 nucleotides agree with TRBD2. V dropped 3 bases and J dropped 0; count of bases not matched to a gene: 7. CDR1 and CDR2 (germline): SGHKS, YYEKEE (reference sequence). The CDR3 length is 17 residues. In nucleotides, the CDR3 is TGTGCCAGCAGCTCGTCCGGACTAGCGGGAAGCTCCTACGAGCAGTACGTC. The encoded protein is CASSSSGLAGSSYEQYV.

The V call is TRBV6-1, the J call TRBJ2-6; D is unclear. The germline V gene has CDR1 MNHNS and CDR2 SASEGT. This CDR3 comprises 14 residues. V lost 8 bases, J lost 0 bases, and 8 bases lay in between. CDR3 region: CASGPYSGANVLTF. As DNA, the CDR3 is TGTGCCAGCGGCCCATACTCTGGGGCCAACGTCCTGACTTTC.

This clone was observed once. The chain employs TRBV9 and TRBJ2-1, with a tentative D call TRBD2 (6 bases). Germline CDR1 reads SGDLS; CDR2 reads YYNGEE. Trimming removed 0 bases at V and 8 bases at J, with 15 bases between. The CDR3 sequence is 15 residues long. CDR3: CASSVGGGRPDEQFF. The CDR3 nucleotides are TGTGCCAGCAGCGTAGGGGGTGGGAGGCCGGATGAGCAGTTCTTC.

V and J are TRBV7-2 and TRBJ1-2; D not resolved. The CDR3 is made up of 15 amino acids. Germline lookup yields CDR1 SGHTA and CDR2 FQGNSA. V was shortened by 2 bases and J by 0 bases, with 10 bases between the two germline ends. CDR3 loop: CASSLQIKTNYGYTF. The CDR3 DNA follows: TGTGCCAGCAGCTTACAGATAAAAACTAACTATGGCTACACCTTC.

The rearrangement links TRBV2 to TRBJ2-1; 9 bases are shared with TRBD2. Losses at the gene ends were 3 bases for V and 2 bases for J; bases not matched to a gene: 8. The CDR3 has 17 residues. Germline V CDR1 and CDR2: SNHLY, FYNNEI. The CDR3 DNA follows: TGTGCCAGCAGTGACGGCGGGCGGGGGGGCCCCTACAATGAGCAGTTCTTC. The encoded protein is CASSDGGRGGPYNEQFF.

The gene calls are TRBV7-9 and TRBJ2-7; the D gene is possibly TRBD1 (5 bases). The CDR3 spans 17 residues. Germline V gives CDR1 SEHNR, CDR2 FQNEAQ (reference sequence). The V end was cut by 4 bases, the J end by 2 bases, with 21 bases between. CDR3 DNA: TGTGCCAGCAGCTCCTCTTCCCCCGGAGCCAGGGCCTACGAGCAGTACGTC. It translates to CASSSSSPGARAYEQYV.

The table lists this clone with a count of one. The chain's CDR3 is CASSWGGHSGANVLTF. Here the CDR3 DNA reads TGTGCCAGCAGCTGGGGCGGACACTCTGGGGCCAACGTCCTGACTTTC. V usage is TRBV7-9 and J usage is TRBJ2-6, with D perhaps TRBD1 (5 bases). Per germline, CDR1 SEHNR and CDR2 FQNEAQ (reference sequence). Trimming took off 4 bases at V and 0 bases at J, with 10 bases between the two ends. This CDR3 is 16 amino acids long.

As DNA, the CDR3 is TGCGCCAGCAGCCCTCGGACAGGGGGCATCACTGAAGCTTTCTTT. Encoded protein: CASSPRTGGITEAFF. This chain joins TRBV5-1 and TRBJ1-1; the match to TRBD1 covers 11 bases. Unmatched junction bases numbered 6, after V lost 4 bases and J lost 4 bases. The V gene's germline CDR1 is SGHRS and CDR2 YFSETQ. CDR3 length: 15 amino acids. Using reference TRBV5-1 and TRBJ1-1 for the parts outside the CDR3, the full variable domain is KAGVTQTPRYLIKTRGQQVTLSCSPISGHRSVSWYQQTPGQGLQFLFEYFSETQRNKGNFPGRFSGRQFSNSRSEMNVSTLELGDSALYLCASSPRTGGITEAFFGQGTRLTVV.

The rearrangement uses TRBV25-1 and TRBJ2-3; TRBD2 agrees at 8 bases. The CDR3 consists of 15 residues. Germline CDR1 is MGHDK and CDR2 is SYGVNS. V lost 3 bases, J lost 2 bases, and 4 bases stayed unmatched. The CDR3 here is CASSDSLADTDTQYF. The CDR3 nucleotides read TGTGCCAGCAGTGATTCACTAGCGGACACAGATACGCAGTATTTT.

V is TRBV5-3 and J is TRBJ1-3; 7 positions agree with TRBD1. TRBV5-3 is an open reading frame whose function is uncertain. The CDR3 loop spans 14 amino acids. The V and J ends lost 4 bases and 1 base, in that order; junction bases with no gene match: 2. Written as DNA, the CDR3 is TGTGCCAGAAGCGCACAGGGGTCTGGAAACACCATATATTTT. It specifies CARSAQGSGNTIYF.

The CDR3 region has the DNA TGTGCCAGCAGTGAGGTAGGGACAGGAGCATCTGGAAACACCATATATTTT. Protein: CASSEVGTGASGNTIYF. V and J are TRBV6-1 and TRBJ1-3; the match to TRBD1 covers 8 bases. This CDR3 is built from 17 residues. Germline assignment: CDR1 MNHNS and CDR2 SASEGT. Losses at the gene ends were 3 bases for V and 1 base for J; bases not matched to a gene: 8.